This T cell receptor beta chain was sequenced in a study of blood T cell repertoires in COVID-19. The wider study: Sources were T cells, B-cell-depleted T cells, or PBMCs; the material itself was cDNA or gDNA.

The data were produced by immunoSEQ multiplex PCR, yet TCRdb's version contains in-frame clones alone and is incomplete. The repertoire has 400,000 or so clones, roughly 90% of them found once; the top ten carry about 0.91%. Looked up from germline, CDR1 is LNHDA and CDR2 is SQIVND (reference sequence). The CDR3 covers 16 residues. After removal of 4 bases from V and 8 bases from J, the junction contained 7 bases not matched to a gene. Seattle patient enrollment occurred during active infection, with longitudinal follow-up thereafter. Source material: peripheral blood. The receptor's source is a man between 18 and 29 years old with COVID-19, enrolled during active disease. The chain couples TRBV19 to TRBJ2-1; 14 bases align to TRBD2. CDR3 sequence (DNA): TGTGCCAGTAGTAGAACCGGGACTAGCGGGGGTTATGAGCAGTTCTTC. Residues: CASSRTGTSGGYEQFF.